These 31 T cell receptor beta chains were sequenced from one sample in a study of beta chain features in type 1 diabetes. Expressed TCRB transcripts were sequenced after all isolated RNA was converted to cDNA. The table came from immunoSEQ multiplex PCR; TCRdb's copy has only in-frame clones and leaves some out. The sample yields approximately 380,000 clones, less than 15% seen once. Sequences were obtained from naive CD4+ T cells from blood. The receptors stem from a woman under 30 in good health.

The chain uses TRBV6-1 and TRBJ2-3; 10 positions agree with TRBD2. With V trimmed by 4 bases and J by 4 bases, 8 bases remained unmatched. CDR1 MNHNS and CDR2 SASEGT come from the germline V gene. The CDR3 length is 16 residues. DNA for the CDR3: TGTGCCAGCAGTGCCTCAGGAGCGGGAGGGGCAGATACGCAGTATTTT. This translates into CASSASGAGGADTQYF.

DNA for the CDR3: TGTGCCAGCTCACCACTAACGACAGCAGTGAACACTGAAGCTTTCTTT. This sequence encodes CASSPLTTAVNTEAFF. The chain couples TRBV18 to TRBJ1-1; D is perhaps TRBD1 (5 bases). Trimming pared 1 base from V and 0 bases from J, leaving 12 bases between. In germline, CDR1 is KGHSH, CDR2 LQKENI. The CDR3 is 16 amino acids.

This clone has only a few counts. The chain is built from TRBV27 and TRBJ2-7; 9 bases line up with TRBD1. The germline V gene has CDR1 MNHEY and CDR2 SMNVEV (reference sequence). The CDR3 loop spans 15 amino acids. V shed 7 bases and J 6 bases; nucleotides not matched to a gene: 13. The CDR3 nucleotides are TGTGCCAGCAAACGGAGGGGACAGGGTTCCCTCGAGCAGTACTTC. This gives the protein CASKRRGQGSLEQYF.

This clone was seen more than once but under ten times. The J gene is TRBJ2-1, the V gene TRBV5-1; 7 bases are shared with TRBD2. This CDR3 has 15 amino acids. V dropped 4 bases and J dropped 7; count of bases not matched to a gene: 11. Germline V lookup: CDR1 SGHRS, CDR2 YFSETQ. This CDR3 reads CASSPVLAADNEQFF. The CDR3 DNA reads as TGCGCCAGCAGCCCTGTCCTAGCGGCAGATAATGAGCAGTTCTTC. The full variable domain, its missing parts supplied by reference TRBV5-1 and TRBJ2-1, is KAGVTQTPRYLIKTRGQQVTLSCSPISGHRSVSWYQQTPGQGLQFLFEYFSETQRNKGNFPGRFSGRQFSNSRSEMNVSTLELGDSALYLCASSPVLAADNEQFFGPGTRLTVL.

This clone turned up a few times. The chain links TRBV19 to TRBJ2-1; D perhaps matches TRBD2 (6 bases). Trimming pared 5 bases from V and 0 bases from J, leaving 17 bases between. This CDR3 has 17 residues. The V gene's germline CDR1 is LNHDA and CDR2 SQIVND (reference sequence). In nucleotides, the CDR3 is TGTGCCAGTAGTGACGGGACTCCGCGGGGCTCCTACAATGAGCAGTTCTTC. Amino acid sequence: CASSDGTPRGSYNEQFF.

The chain carries TRBV7-2 and TRBJ1-5, with a possible D match to TRBD1 (6 bases). The V and J ends lost 5 bases and 1 base respectively, with 15 bases between them. CDR3 size: 16 residues. The V gene's germline CDR1 is SGHTA and CDR2 FQGNSA. The CDR3: CASSPQTGNSNQPQHF. The CDR3 nucleotides read TGTGCCAGCAGCCCCCAAACAGGGAACAGCAATCAGCCCCAGCATTTT.

The genes are TRBV29-1 and TRBJ2-7; 14 bases align to TRBD2. Per the germline V gene, CDR1 is SQVTM and CDR2 is ANQGSEA. The CDR3 contains 13 residues. The V and J ends lost 6 bases and 6 bases, in that order; junction bases with no gene match: 4. This CDR3 is CSVRGLAGVEQYF. The CDR3 region has the DNA TGCAGCGTCAGGGGACTAGCGGGAGTCGAGCAGTACTTC.

This clone was counted between two and nine times. CDR3 nucleotides: TGCAGCGTTGAAGGGACTAGTCTCGGGGGTGAGCAGTTCTTC. Encoded protein: CSVEGTSLGGEQFF. This chain uses TRBV29-1 with TRBJ2-1, with 7 bases matching TRBD2. The CDR3 consists of 14 residues. Per germline, CDR1 SQVTM and CDR2 ANQGSEA. The V and J ends lost 1 base and 9 bases, in that order; junction bases with no gene match: 9.

This chain connects TRBV5-6 to TRBJ2-3; 11 nucleotides match TRBD2. Trimming took 0 bases from V and 6 from J; bases not matched to a gene: 6. The germline V gene has CDR1 SGHDT and CDR2 YYEEEE. CDR3 size: 16 residues. CDR3: CASSLVLAGGSDTQYF. The CDR3 nucleotides are TGTGCCAGCAGCTTGGTTCTAGCGGGAGGCTCGGATACGCAGTATTTT.

This clone was detected only a few times. This chain joins TRBV15 and TRBJ2-5; possibly TRBD1 for D (5 bases). This CDR3 comprises 14 residues. Germline CDR1 LNHNV, CDR2 YYDKDF (reference sequence). The germline V and J ends were trimmed by 1 base and 3 bases, with 9 bases remaining between them. The CDR3 region has the DNA TGTGCCACCAGCAGAGGGCCAGGGAAAGAGACCCAGTACTTC. Translation: CATSRGPGKETQYF. The entire variable domain, with the rest obtained from reference TRBV15 and TRBJ2-5, is as follows: DAMVIQNPRYQVTQFGKPVTLSCSQTLNHNVMYWYQQKSSQAPKLLFHYYDKDFNNEADTPDNFQSRRPNTSFCFLDIRSPGLGDTAMYLCATSRGPGKETQYFGPGTRLLVL.

Only a few counts were recorded for this clone. As DNA, the CDR3 is TGTGCCAGCAGCCCCTCAGGAGCGGGGCATCAAGAGACCCAGTACTTC. Residues: CASSPSGAGHQETQYF. This chain joins TRBV7-2 and TRBJ2-5; 7 bases align to TRBD2. This CDR3 comprises 16 residues. Per the germline V gene, CDR1 is SGHTA and CDR2 is FQGNSA. The ends lost 5 bases at V and 2 bases at J; junction bases unmatched: 11.

This clone appeared a few times. The chain joins TRBV9 to TRBJ2-2, with a tentative D call TRBD1 (6 bases). V lost 1 base to trimming and J lost 1 base, with 14 bases between them. The CDR3 extends over 17 amino acids. Germline V CDR1 and CDR2: SGDLS, YYNGEE. The CDR3 loop is CASSVRSGTRNTGELFF. The CDR3 region has the DNA TGTGCCAGCAGCGTAAGATCGGGGACACGGAACACCGGGGAGCTGTTTTTT. The full variable domain, in which reference TRBV9 and TRBJ2-2 provide the parts outside the CDR3, is DSGVTQTPKHLITATGQRVTLRCSPRSGDLSVYWYQQSLDQGLQFLIQYYNGEERAKGNILERFSAQQFPDLHSELNLSSLELGDSALYFCASSVRSGTRNTGELFFGEGSRLTVL.

This clone was observed a few times. V is TRBV19 and J is TRBJ1-1, with D possibly TRBD1 on 6 matching bases. The germline CDR1 and CDR2 sequences are LNHDA and SQIVND (reference sequence). Trimming left V 3 bases short and J 8 bases short, with 13 bases between. The CDR3 totals 13 residues. CDR3 sequence: CASSILTTGEAFF. Here the CDR3 DNA reads TGTGCCAGTAGTATCCTTACGACAGGAGAAGCTTTCTTT.

The chain employs TRBV7-9 and TRBJ1-2; 7 nucleotides match TRBD1. Per the germline V gene, CDR1 is SEHNR and CDR2 is FQNEAQ (reference sequence). CDR3 length: 14 residues. With 5 bases clipped from V and 4 bases from J, the junction kept 7 bases outside the gene matches. CDR3 nucleotides: TGTGCCAGCAGCAGGGACAGTGATGGCTATGGCTACACCTTC. Its translation: CASSRDSDGYGYTF.

The chain joins TRBV5-4 to TRBJ1-2, with a possible D match to TRBD1 (6 bases). With 1 base removed from V and 3 bases from J, the gap between germline ends came to 10 bases. Germline V CDR1 and CDR2: SGHNT, YYREEE (reference sequence). The CDR3 contains 14 residues. CDR3 DNA: TGTGCCAGCAGCTTGAACGGGGGGCACTATGGCTACACCTTC. Translation: CASSLNGGHYGYTF.

The V call is TRBV9, the J call TRBJ2-1; 7 nucleotides agree with TRBD2. The CDR3 loop spans 16 amino acids. Germline V gene sequence: CDR1 SGDLS, CDR2 YYNGEE. Trimming cost V 1 base and J 0 bases; bases outside gene matches: 4. The CDR3, as DNA: TGTGCCAGCAGCGTAACGCTAGCGGCCTCCTACAATGAGCAGTTCTTC. Translated: CASSVTLAASYNEQFF. Filled out from reference TRBV9 and TRBJ2-1, the complete variable domain reads DSGVTQTPKHLITATGQRVTLRCSPRSGDLSVYWYQQSLDQGLQFLIQYYNGEERAKGNILERFSAQQFPDLHSELNLSSLELGDSALYFCASSVTLAASYNEQFFGPGTRLTVL.

The gene calls are TRBV7-2 and TRBJ2-7; 7 nucleotides match TRBD2. V trimming: 1 base; J trimming: 7 bases; junction bases outside the gene matches: 13. The CDR3 covers 16 residues. Germline assignment: CDR1 SGHTA and CDR2 FQGNSA. The CDR3 sequence: CASSLVPAGRTLEQYF. CDR3 DNA: TGTGCCAGCAGCTTAGTCCCAGCGGGACGTACGTTGGAGCAGTACTTC.

This clone was seen only a few times. The chain uses TRBV4-3 and TRBJ2-7, with 8 bases identical to TRBD1. Germline-derived CDR1 and CDR2 are LGHNA and YSLEER. V shed 1 base, J shed 5 bases, and the junction held 10 bases outside the gene matches. CDR3 length: 16 residues. CDR3 in DNA: TGCGCCAGCAGCCAAGTCGCGGGAATACAGGGGGACGAGCAGTACTTC. Residues: CASSQVAGIQGDEQYF.

The table lists this clone with a few counts. The gene calls are TRBV21-1 and TRBJ2-7; the table's D call, TRBD1, was not checked against the DNA. TRBV21-1 represents a pseudogene. This CDR3 region has 15 residues. CDR3 protein: CASSKETRTGSEQYF. CDR3 nucleotides: TGTGCCAGCAGCAAAGAGACCCGGACAGGTTCCGAGCAGTACTTC.

The chain is built from TRBV6-1 and TRBJ2-5; 7 bases map to TRBD1. CDR3 size: 14 residues. CDR1 is MNHNS, CDR2 SASEGT, per germline. V was clipped by 6 bases and J by 3 bases; unmatched bases: 7. This CDR3 is CASRRGLLEETQYF. CDR3 in DNA: TGTGCCAGCAGGAGGGGGCTTCTGGAAGAGACCCAGTACTTC.

J is TRBJ2-1 and V is TRBV2; no firm D call. The CDR3 spans 12 residues. V was cut by 6 bases and J by 8 bases, with 11 bases left in between. Per the germline V gene, CDR1 is SNHLY and CDR2 is FYNNEI. The CDR3 DNA follows: TGTGCCAGCAGAATGACTCTGGATGAGCAGTTCTTC. Encoded protein: CASRMTLDEQFF.

The genes are TRBV27 and TRBJ2-3; the D is unclear. CDR1 MNHEY and CDR2 SMNVEV come from the germline V gene (reference sequence). The CDR3 spans 15 residues. V was clipped by 3 bases and J by 1 base, with 11 bases between them. The DNA of the CDR3 is TGTGCCAGCAGTTTCCAGCGTGCTGGCACAGATACGCAGTATTTT. It yields the protein CASSFQRAGTDTQYF.

The chain uses TRBV5-4 and TRBJ1-5; weak D call: TRBD1 (5 bases). The V end was cut by 7 bases, the J end by 2 bases, with 25 bases between. Germline V gene lookup returns CDR1 SGHNT and CDR2 YYREEE (reference sequence). The CDR3 loop spans 18 amino acids. The CDR3 sequence is CASSHPGVGQRGNQPQHF. The CDR3 DNA reads TGTGCCAGCTCTCACCCGGGGGTTGGGCAAAGAGGCAATCAGCCCCAGCATTTT.

This clone appeared a few times. The chain couples TRBV4-3 to TRBJ2-5; D call uncertain. The V and J ends lost 4 bases and 5 bases respectively, with 14 bases between them. The CDR3 loop spans 14 amino acids. Germline V gene lookup returns CDR1 LGHNA and CDR2 YSLEER. Written as DNA, the CDR3 is TGCGCCAGCAGCCTCTCCTCAGGCTGGGAGACCCAGTACTTC. This sequence encodes CASSLSSGWETQYF.

CDR3 sequence (DNA): TGTGCCATCGGGACGGGAGACATGAACACTGAAGCTTTCTTT. Amino acids: CAIGTGDMNTEAFF. The chain is built from TRBV10-3 and TRBJ1-1, with D possibly being TRBD1 (5 bases). The CDR3 is made up of 14 amino acids. Trimming took off 8 bases at V and 0 bases at J, with 13 bases between the two ends. Germline lookup yields CDR1 ENHRY and CDR2 SYGVKD.

The chain has TRBV28 and TRBJ1-2; no reliable D call. This CDR3 has 11 residues. Trimming shortened V by 5 bases and J by 8 bases, and 9 bases separated the two germline ends. Germline V lookup: CDR1 MDHEN, CDR2 SYDVKM. CDR3 bases: TGTGCCAGCAGTGACACTGTGGGCTACACCTTC. Translating gives CASSDTVGYTF.

This sequence joins TRBV30 and TRBJ2-4; D uncertain. With 1 base removed from V and 0 bases from J, the gap between germline ends came to 10 bases. Germline assignment: CDR1 GTSNPN and CDR2 SVGIG (reference sequence). This CDR3 has 15 residues. CDR3 in amino acids: CAWSAGWLAKNIQYF. In nucleotides, the CDR3 is TGTGCCTGGAGTGCAGGATGGCTAGCCAAAAACATTCAGTACTTC.

This clone is a singleton in its sample. The genes are TRBV7-9 and TRBJ2-5; D call uncertain. Looked up from germline, CDR1 is SEHNR and CDR2 is FQNEAQ (reference sequence). Trimming took 5 bases from V and 1 from J, leaving 8 bases between them. CDR3 length equals 13 residues. CDR3 sequence reads: CASSKPGQETQYF. The CDR3 DNA is TGTGCCAGCAGCAAACCGGGCCAAGAGACCCAGTACTTC.

This chain joins TRBV18 and TRBJ1-5; no reliable D call. V was clipped by 3 bases and J by 4 bases, with 4 bases between them. From germline, CDR1 is KGHSH and CDR2 LQKENI. The CDR3 sequence is 12 residues long. In DNA, the CDR3 is TGTGCCAGCTCACCGGAGAATCAGCCCCAGCATTTT. It encodes CASSPENQPQHF.

This clone was counted only a few times. This chain joins TRBV5-6 and TRBJ2-7; 9 positions agree with TRBD1. Germline V gene lookup returns CDR1 SGHDT and CDR2 YYEEEE. The CDR3 runs to 16 residues. The J segment lost 3 bases and the V segment lost 4 bases, leaving 11 bases of the junction unmatched. The CDR3 loop is CASSLGFGQGLYEQYF. CDR3 in DNA: TGTGCCAGCAGCCTGGGGTTTGGACAGGGGCTCTACGAGCAGTACTTC.

In its sample, this clone was seen a few times. CDR3 sequence reads: CASSYGTGNYGYTF. CDR3 coding DNA: TGTGCCAGCAGTTACGGGACAGGCAACTATGGCTACACCTTC. The gene calls are TRBV6-6 and TRBJ1-2; TRBD1 aligns across 8 bases. The germline V gene encodes CDR1 MNHNY and CDR2 SVGAGI (reference sequence). The CDR3 is 14 residues long. The J segment lost 2 bases and the V segment lost 2 bases, leaving 1 base of the junction unmatched.